This T cell receptor (beta chain) was profiled in a study of molecular identifiers for immune sequencing clone quantification. Sorting captured naive CD8 T cells as CD8+CD4-CCR7+CD45RA+. Regarding the study as a whole: Over 99% of effector molecules, but under 1% in naive cells, were held by clones with more than 20 RNA copies.

Trimming cost V 4 bases and J 5 bases, with 11 bases left between them. There are 13 residues in the CDR3. Libraries of bulk TCR were made by previously described methods (with listed TCR primers). In TCRdb, the PCR reads were re-called with MiXCR into one record per CDR3 protein. Altogether roughly 10,000 distinct CDR3 sequences are present, roughly a sixth being singletons, with the ten largest covering approximately 2%. This clonotype was observed a handful of times. No antigen is known for it. Since the CDR3 does not end with the conserved phenylalanine or tryptophan, this likely comes from a read error.

The chain recombines TRBV12-3 or TRBV12-4 with TRBJ2-5, with D perhaps TRBD1 or TRBD2 (5 bases each). Sequencing input: naive CD8+ T cells from blood, with Jurkat cell RNA spiked in. Sample subset: FACS-sorted CD8+CD4-CCR7+CD45RA+ naive T cells. The TCR comes from a human donor in good health. Some libraries in this study had Jurkat cell RNA spiked in. CDR3 coding DNA: TGTGCCAGCAGTTCTGGGGGTCCGGAGACCCAGTACTCC. Translation: CASSSGGPETQYS.